A single sample gave rise to the 17 T cell receptor beta chains below, sequenced in a study of blood T cell repertoires in COVID-19. The assay was immunoSEQ multiplex PCR, and TCRdb's table has in-frame clones only and misses some. The sample shows 120,000 to 150,000 clones, approximately 90% of them seen only once. The sample was peripheral blood. The source of these receptors is a woman in her forties or fifties with active or convalescent COVID-19.

This sequence joins TRBV7-2 and TRBJ2-2; maybe TRBD1 (5 bases). The CDR3 covers 17 residues. V dropped 1 base and J dropped 6 bases, with 18 bases sitting between them. CDR1 is SGHTA and CDR2 is FQGNSA in the germline V gene. This CDR3 is CASSLGVTAGWAGELFF. CDR3 coding DNA: TGTGCCAGCAGCTTAGGGGTTACGGCAGGGTGGGCCGGGGAGCTGTTTTTT.

The gene calls are TRBV9 and TRBJ1-3; no clear D gene. Germline values: CDR1 SGDLS, CDR2 YYNGEE. The CDR3 length is 15 residues. Trimming pared 3 bases from V and 0 bases from J, leaving 10 bases between. The CDR3 nucleotides are TGTGCCAGCAGCGCTCAGAGGAGCTCTGGAAACACCATATATTTT. This encodes CASSAQRSSGNTIYF.

The V call is TRBV30, the J call TRBJ2-2; a weak D match, TRBD1 (6 bases). V shed 3 bases and J shed 0 bases, with 8 bases lying between them. Looked up from germline, CDR1 is GTSNPN and CDR2 is SVGIG (reference sequence). The CDR3 sequence is 14 residues long. The CDR3 DNA reads TGTGCCTGGAGGGCAGGGGCGAACACCGGGGAGCTGTTTTTT. Amino acid sequence: CAWRAGANTGELFF.

The chain recombines TRBV9 with TRBJ2-7; D not resolved. The CDR3 has 16 amino acids. Germline CDR1 SGDLS, CDR2 YYNGEE. V lost 0 bases to trimming and J lost 0 bases, with 13 bases between them. The CDR3: CASSVGGVTSSYEQYF. CDR3 DNA: TGTGCCAGCAGCGTAGGAGGTGTGACGAGCTCCTACGAGCAGTACTTC.

This chain uses TRBV19 with TRBJ1-1; TRBD1 matches at 8 bases. Per germline, CDR1 LNHDA and CDR2 SQIVND (reference sequence). V lost 4 bases and J lost 5; bases outside the gene matches: 6. This CDR3 region has 14 residues. The CDR3 is CASSTDRGRTEAFF. The CDR3 DNA reads as TGTGCCAGTAGTACAGACAGGGGACGGACTGAAGCTTTCTTT.

The chain uses TRBV7-8 and TRBJ1-1, with no clear D. Trimming shortened V by 2 bases and J by 1 base, and 11 bases separated the two germline ends. Germline CDR1 is SGHVS and CDR2 is FQNEAQ. The CDR3 has 15 amino acids. Here the CDR3 DNA reads TGTGCCAGCAGCTTACCCCGAGGTGGGAACACTGAAGCTTTCTTT. As protein: CASSLPRGGNTEAFF.

The chain uses TRBV7-2 and TRBJ1-2; D is undetermined. This CDR3 region has 13 residues. Germline loops: CDR1 SGHTA, CDR2 FQGNSA. Trimming shortened V by 2 bases and J by 12 bases, and 16 bases separated the two germline ends. The CDR3 loop reads CASSLSTAGTHTF. The CDR3 nucleotides are TGTGCCAGCAGCTTAAGTACGGCAGGAACCCACACCTTC.

The chain uses TRBV5-4 and TRBJ1-2; no definite D call. Deletions cut 3 bases from V and 0 bases from J, with 6 bases between. This CDR3 spans 13 amino acids. Germline V lookup: CDR1 SGHNT, CDR2 YYREEE (reference sequence). CDR3 residues: CASSSLTNYGYTF. CDR3 in DNA: TGTGCCAGCAGCTCGCTAACTAACTATGGCTACACCTTC.

This clone was observed a few times. This CDR3 is CASSEPRDRVAYNEQFF. The CDR3 nucleotides read TGTGCCAGCAGTGAACCTAGGGACAGGGTTGCCTACAATGAGCAGTTCTTC. V usage is TRBV6-1 and J usage is TRBJ2-1, with 9 bases lining up with TRBD1. Per germline, CDR1 MNHNS and CDR2 SASEGT. This CDR3 contains 17 residues. V trimming: 2 bases; J trimming: 2 bases; junction bases outside the gene matches: 7.

The table lists this clone with a count of one. The V call is TRBV19, the J call TRBJ2-1; 10 bases match TRBD2. The CDR3 runs to 13 residues. Germline-derived CDR1 and CDR2 are LNHDA and SQIVND (reference sequence). V lost 8 bases, J lost 6 bases, and 4 bases stayed unmatched. The CDR3 nucleotides read TGTGCCAGTTCTAGCGGGAGCATCAATGAGCAGTTCTTC. Protein: CASSSGSINEQFF. Drawing the rest from reference TRBV19 and TRBJ2-1, the complete variable domain is DGGITQSPKYLFRKEGQNVTLSCEQNLNHDAMYWYRQDPGQGLRLIYYSQIVNDFQKGDIAEGYSVSREKKESFPLTVTSAQKNPTAFYLCASSSGSINEQFFGPGTRLTVL.

This clone occurred once. The V and J genes are TRBV18 and TRBJ2-5; perhaps TRBD2 as D (6 bases). CDR3 size: 14 residues. The V end was cut by 6 bases, the J end by 2 bases, with 13 bases between. Germline V gives CDR1 KGHSH, CDR2 LQKENI. The chain's CDR3 is CASSLLASQETQYF. CDR3 coding DNA: TGTGCCAGCTCGCTTCTAGCGAGTCAAGAGACCCAGTACTTC. Together with reference TRBV18 and TRBJ2-5, the CDR3 gives the full variable domain: NAGVMQNPRHLVRRRGQEARLRCSPMKGHSHVYWYRQLPEEGLKFMVYLQKENIIDESGMPKERFSAEFPKEGPSILRIQQVVRGDSAAYFCASSLLASQETQYFGPGTRLLVL.

The chain joins TRBV5-1 to TRBJ1-4, with no clear D. This CDR3 region has 14 residues. V lost 0 bases and J 8 bases, leaving 11 bases between the germline ends. Germline CDR1 and CDR2: SGHRS and YFSETQ. CDR3 DNA: TGCGCCAGCAGCTTGGGCCCGAGAGAGGAAAAACTGTTTTTT. This gives the protein CASSLGPREEKLFF.

V and J are TRBV19 and TRBJ2-1; tentative D call: TRBD1 (5 bases). Per germline, CDR1 LNHDA and CDR2 SQIVND (reference sequence). The V end was cut by 3 bases, the J end by 9 bases, with 15 bases between. This CDR3 contains 14 residues. In DNA form, the CDR3 reads TGTGCCAGTAGTATGGATCAATGGGGCACTGAGCAGTTCTTC. Translating it yields CASSMDQWGTEQFF.

The V and J genes are TRBV12-5 and TRBJ1-1; D might be TRBD1 (5 bases). Germline loops: CDR1 LGHNT, CDR2 FRNRAP. Trimming pared 7 bases from V and 1 base from J, leaving 16 bases between. This CDR3 spans 15 amino acids. CDR3 region: CASAPDSAKNTEAFF. Here the CDR3 DNA reads TGTGCTAGTGCCCCTGACAGCGCCAAGAACACTGAAGCTTTCTTT.

V gene TRBV6-6 combines with J gene TRBJ2-7; 7 bases are a match to TRBD2. The CDR3 spans 14 residues. Germline V lookup: CDR1 MNHNY, CDR2 SVGAGI (reference sequence). V lost 2 bases, J lost 4 bases, and 5 bases stayed unmatched. The CDR3 nucleotides read TGTGCCAGCAGTTACGAGGGAGGGATATACGAGCAGTACTTC. Translated: CASSYEGGIYEQYF.

The chain carries TRBV15 and TRBJ1-1, with D perhaps TRBD1 (5 bases). The CDR3 extends over 14 amino acids. With 0 bases removed from V and 4 bases from J, the gap between germline ends came to 9 bases. Germline lookup yields CDR1 LNHNV and CDR2 YYDKDF (reference sequence). The CDR3 region has the DNA TGTGCCACCAGCAGAGATAATAGGGGCACTGAAGCTTTCTTT. The encoded protein is CATSRDNRGTEAFF. Complete variable domain (other parts from reference TRBV15 and TRBJ1-1): DAMVIQNPRYQVTQFGKPVTLSCSQTLNHNVMYWYQQKSSQAPKLLFHYYDKDFNNEADTPDNFQSRRPNTSFCFLDIRSPGLGDTAMYLCATSRDNRGTEAFFGQGTRLTVV.

V gene TRBV19 combines with J gene TRBJ1-5, with 7 bases aligning to TRBD1. The CDR3 loop spans 14 amino acids. The germline gives CDR1 LNHDA, CDR2 SQIVND (reference sequence). The ends lost 4 bases at V and 7 bases at J; junction bases unmatched: 7. CDR3 in DNA: TGTGCCAGTAGTAACAGGGGAATTGGGCAGCCCCAGCATTTT. Translating gives CASSNRGIGQPQHF. The whole variable domain, remainder taken from reference TRBV19 and TRBJ1-5, is DGGITQSPKYLFRKEGQNVTLSCEQNLNHDAMYWYRQDPGQGLRLIYYSQIVNDFQKGDIAEGYSVSREKKESFPLTVTSAQKNPTAFYLCASSNRGIGQPQHFGDGTRLSIL.